These 27 T cell receptor beta chains were all obtained from the same sample, sequenced in a study of PD-L1 blockade in urothelial cancer. Sequencing was performed with immunoSEQ multiplex PCR; in TCRdb, only in-frame clones are kept and a portion is missing. This sample has tens of thousands of clones, with around four fifths found just once. This sample's time point: pretreatment peripheral blood. Sequencing was performed on PBMCs, taken around atezolizumab (anti-PD-L1) treatment. The receptors shown here come from a man at least 80 years old with urothelial cancer.

The V gene is TRBV5-1, the J gene TRBJ2-5, with D perhaps TRBD1 (6 bases). Per the germline V gene, CDR1 is SGHRS and CDR2 is YFSETQ. This CDR3 contains 13 residues. The V gene lost 2 bases and the J gene lost 5 bases, with 10 bases spanning the gap. The CDR3 sequence: CASSLNRAETQYF. DNA for the CDR3: TGCGCCAGCAGCTTAAACAGGGCGGAGACCCAGTACTTC.

The V and J genes are TRBV2 and TRBJ1-4; D unclear. V dropped 7 bases and J dropped 8 bases, with 20 bases sitting between them. This CDR3 is built from 15 residues. Germline V lookup: CDR1 SNHLY, CDR2 FYNNEI. The CDR3 region is CASTPGRAGEEKLFF. For the CDR3, the DNA is TGTGCCAGCACCCCCGGGCGGGCAGGAGAAGAAAAACTGTTTTTT. The whole variable domain, remainder taken from reference TRBV2 and TRBJ1-4, is EPEVTQTPSHQVTQMGQEVILRCVPISNHLYFYWYRQILGQKVEFLVSFYNNEISEKSEIFDDQFSVERPDGSNFTLKIRSTKLEDSAMYFCASTPGRAGEEKLFFGSGTQLSVL.

This sequence joins TRBV27 and TRBJ2-3, with 7 bases aligning to TRBD1. CDR1 is MNHEY, CDR2 SMNVEV, per germline (reference sequence). Trimming removed 5 bases from V and 9 bases from J; junction bases left unmatched: 8. The CDR3 runs to 13 residues. In DNA form, the CDR3 reads TGTGCCAGCAGTAGATCGGACAGGAGAACGCAGTATTTT. It is translated as CASSRSDRRTQYF.

The V gene is TRBV28, the J gene TRBJ2-3; tentatively, D is TRBD1 (7 bases). Per the germline V gene, CDR1 is MDHEN and CDR2 is SYDVKM. V shed 6 bases and J shed 4 bases, with 20 bases lying between them. There are 16 residues in the CDR3. The CDR3 nucleotides are TGTGCCAGCAGCTCTCTTACAGGGGAGGTCGCAGATACGCAGTATTTT. It yields the protein CASSSLTGEVADTQYF.

The V and J genes are TRBV29-1 and TRBJ2-5, with 8 bases that match TRBD1. The CDR3 sequence is 14 residues long. Looked up from germline, CDR1 is SQVTM and CDR2 is ANQGSEA. With V trimmed by 1 base and J by 5 bases, 6 bases remained unmatched. The CDR3 sequence is CSVEAGGGRETQYF. CDR3 coding DNA: TGCAGCGTTGAAGCAGGGGGCGGCAGGGAGACCCAGTACTTC.

In nucleotides, the CDR3 is TGCGCCAGCAGCTTGGAGGGAGGGAGCTCCTACGAGCAGTACTTC. Its protein is CASSLEGGSSYEQYF. The chain couples TRBV5-1 to TRBJ2-7; 7 bases map to TRBD2. The CDR3 consists of 15 residues. From germline, CDR1 is SGHRS and CDR2 YFSETQ. The V gene end was trimmed by 0 bases and the J gene end by 0 bases; junction bases not matched to a gene: 3.

The V gene is TRBV6-1, the J gene TRBJ1-3; D gene unclear. The CDR3 is made up of 13 amino acids. V dropped 2 bases and J dropped 5 bases, with 7 bases sitting between them. From germline, CDR1 is MNHNS and CDR2 SASEGT. CDR3 amino acids: CASSETYRNTIYF. In nucleotides, the CDR3 is TGTGCCAGCAGTGAAACATACCGAAACACCATATATTTT.

This clone showed up just once. V and J are TRBV5-1 and TRBJ2-3; D gene unclear. The CDR3 contains 14 residues. Germline values: CDR1 SGHRS, CDR2 YFSETQ. V was pared by 2 bases and J by 4 bases, with 11 bases between. The CDR3 region is CASSFELSSDTQYF. CDR3 nucleotide sequence: TGCGCCAGCAGCTTCGAGCTAAGCTCAGATACGCAGTATTTT.

This chain joins TRBV7-2 and TRBJ2-5; 7 bases align to TRBD1. The CDR3 loop spans 14 amino acids. Germline CDR1 SGHTA, CDR2 FQGNSA. The V and J ends lost 5 bases and 3 bases, in that order; junction bases with no gene match: 6. The CDR3 spells CASSTGQPKETQYF. CDR3 nucleotides: TGTGCCAGCAGCACGGGACAGCCTAAAGAGACCCAGTACTTC.

V gene TRBV5-4 combines with J gene TRBJ2-7; 8 nucleotides agree with TRBD1. The CDR3 has 14 amino acids. Germline V gene data show CDR1 as SGHNT and CDR2 as YYREEE (reference sequence). Germline trimming cut 4 bases from V and 6 bases from J; bases unmatched to any gene: 9. For the CDR3, the DNA is TGTGCCAGCAGCCTCCAGGGGGCGAAGGGCGAGCAGTACTTC. It specifies CASSLQGAKGEQYF.

This chain connects TRBV13 to TRBJ2-3; 11 bases are a match to TRBD2. CDR1 and CDR2 (germline): PRHDT, FYEKMQ (reference sequence). CDR3 length: 13 amino acids. Trimming removed 10 bases from V and 6 bases from J; junction bases left unmatched: 6. CDR3 sequence (DNA): TGTGCCACCAGGGCTAGCGGGAGGGATACGCAGTATTTT. Its protein product is CATRASGRDTQYF. Variable domain in full (rest from reference TRBV13 and TRBJ2-3): AAGVIQSPRHLIKEKRETATLKCYPIPRHDTVYWYQQGPGQDPQFLISFYEKMQSDKGSIPDRFSAQQFSDYHSELNMSSLELGDSALYFCATRASGRDTQYFGPGTRLTVL.

The V call is TRBV30, the J call TRBJ2-1, with TRBD2 as a possible D gene (5 bases). CDR3 length: 13 residues. The germline gives CDR1 GTSNPN, CDR2 SVGIG (reference sequence). CDR3 residues: CARAGYSYNEQFF. The CDR3 bases are TGTGCAAGGGCGGGCTACTCCTACAATGAGCAGTTCTTC. The entire variable domain, with the rest obtained from reference TRBV30 and TRBJ2-1, is as follows: SQTIHQWPATLVQPVGSPLSLECTVEGTSNPNLYWYRQAAGRGLQLLFYSVGIGQISSEVPQNLSASRPQDRQFILSSKKLLLSDSGFYLCARAGYSYNEQFFGPGTRLTVL.

The genes are TRBV6-5 and TRBJ1-1, with no clear D. V dropped 2 bases and J dropped 1 base, with 5 bases sitting between them. Germline V gene lookup returns CDR1 MNHEY and CDR2 SVGAGI. The CDR3 spans 13 residues. CDR3 DNA: TGTGCCAGCAGTTACGGGAGGAACACTGAAGCTTTCTTT. Translation gives CASSYGRNTEAFF.

The rearrangement uses TRBV29-1 and TRBJ2-2; TRBD1 matches 9 bases. The CDR3 runs to 17 residues. The germline V gene encodes CDR1 SQVTM and CDR2 ANQGSEA. The trim removed 3 bases at V and 1 base at J, leaving 9 bases unmatched. CDR3 in DNA: TGCAGCGTTGAGGGGACAGGGTCTTTGTGGAACACCGGGGAGCTGTTTTTT. Its protein is CSVEGTGSLWNTGELFF.

The V and J genes are TRBV27 and TRBJ1-1, with 7 nucleotides matching TRBD1. V dropped 8 bases and J dropped 5; count of bases not matched to a gene: 8. Per the germline V gene, CDR1 is MNHEY and CDR2 is SMNVEV (reference sequence). The CDR3 runs to 13 residues. CDR3 sequence: CASRQQGNTEAFF. The CDR3 DNA reads as TGTGCCAGCCGTCAACAGGGGAATACTGAAGCTTTCTTT.

V and J are TRBV2 and TRBJ2-7; D might be TRBD1 (6 bases). Germline V CDR1 and CDR2: SNHLY, FYNNEI. CDR3 length: 13 residues. The germline V and J ends were trimmed by 2 bases and 3 bases, with 8 bases remaining between them. This chain's CDR3 is CASSEYRDYEQYF. CDR3 in DNA: TGTGCCAGCAGTGAATACAGGGACTACGAGCAGTACTTC.

The rearrangement uses TRBV7-8 and TRBJ2-1; a weak D match, TRBD2 (5 bases). In germline, CDR1 is SGHVS, CDR2 FQNEAQ. With 6 bases removed from V and 7 bases from J, the gap between germline ends came to 19 bases. This CDR3 is 15 amino acids long. The CDR3 DNA reads as TGTGCCAGCAGTTGGCAAGTGGGAGCTCCGAATGAGCAGTTCTTC. As protein: CASSWQVGAPNEQFF.

The chain employs TRBV6-5 and TRBJ2-7; 7 nucleotides match TRBD2. Germline assignment: CDR1 MNHEY and CDR2 SVGAGI. V was pared by 0 bases and J by 6 bases, with 8 bases of the junction left unmatched. The CDR3 contains 15 residues. CDR3 coding DNA: TGTGCCAGCAGTTACTCATCCGGGAGGTCCCGCGAGCAGTACTTC. It codes for CASSYSSGRSREQYF.

This clone was seen only once. V usage is TRBV7-9 and J usage is TRBJ2-7; possibly TRBD2 for D (5 bases). Germline loops: CDR1 SEHNR, CDR2 FQNEAQ (reference sequence). With 5 bases removed from V and 0 bases from J, the gap between germline ends came to 20 bases. CDR3 length equals 17 residues. CDR3 coding DNA: TGTGCCAGCAGCGAGGGCTCGGGGTCTATAAGCTCCTACGAGCAGTACTTC. Translated, it gives CASSEGSGSISSYEQYF.

The chain carries TRBV9 and TRBJ2-7; the D gene is possibly TRBD1 (6 bases). Deletions cut 3 bases from V and 6 bases from J, with 16 bases between. This CDR3 has 14 amino acids. Germline CDR1 and CDR2: SGDLS and YYNGEE. DNA of the CDR3: TGTGCCAGCAGCGGCCTCGGGACATCGGCCGAGCAGTACTTC. Its translation is CASSGLGTSAEQYF.

The chain carries TRBV6-1 and TRBJ2-3; 9 nucleotides align to TRBD2. CDR1 is MNHNS, CDR2 SASEGT, per germline. After removal of 7 bases from V and 2 bases from J, the junction contained 7 bases not matched to a gene. CDR3 length equals 15 residues. In nucleotides, the CDR3 is TGTGCCAGCATCCGAGCGGGAGGATCCACAGATACGCAGTATTTT. Translated: CASIRAGGSTDTQYF.

This chain joins TRBV27 and TRBJ2-7; 8 bases align to TRBD1. The CDR3 runs to 17 residues. The V and J ends lost 5 bases and 0 bases, in that order; junction bases with no gene match: 12. Germline-derived CDR1 and CDR2 are MNHEY and SMNVEV (reference sequence). This CDR3 reads CASSPRDRPSSSYEQYF. CDR3 coding DNA: TGTGCCAGCAGTCCACGGGACAGGCCGTCAAGCTCCTACGAGCAGTACTTC.

The chain couples TRBV27 to TRBJ2-7; 9 bases are shared with TRBD1. The CDR3 runs to 18 residues. V dropped 6 bases and J dropped 6; count of bases not matched to a gene: 21. Germline CDR1 is MNHEY and CDR2 is SMNVEV (reference sequence). The CDR3 nucleotides are TGTGCCAGCAGCCCCCGTGGGACAGGGAAGCTGTCCTACGTCGAGCAGTACTTC. Amino acid sequence: CASSPRGTGKLSYVEQYF.

The chain recombines TRBV11-2 with TRBJ2-7, with TRBD1 matching over 7 bases. The CDR3 runs 15 residues. Germline V CDR1 and CDR2: SGHAT, FQNNGV. V lost 1 base, J lost 3 bases, and 6 bases stayed unmatched. For the CDR3, the DNA is TGTGCCAGCAGCTTAGGGTACAGGGGCGACTACGAGCAGTACTTC. It translates to CASSLGYRGDYEQYF.

The chain links TRBV6-1 to TRBJ1-1; weak D call: TRBD1 (5 bases). This CDR3 has 15 amino acids. V was cut by 4 bases and J by 4 bases, with 16 bases left in between. Germline loops: CDR1 MNHNS, CDR2 SASEGT. CDR3 nucleotides: TGTGCCAGCAGTGCGGCAGGGTACGCAGGCACTGAAGCTTTCTTT. Its protein product is CASSAAGYAGTEAFF.

The sample holds a few counts of this clone. This sequence joins TRBV18 and TRBJ2-7, with TRBD1 as a possible D gene (5 bases). Trimming cost V 6 bases and J 7 bases, with 19 bases left between them. The CDR3 loop spans 14 amino acids. CDR1 and CDR2 (germline): KGHSH, LQKENI. As DNA, the CDR3 is TGTGCCAGCTCCTCACCTGTCCGTCCAGGGGAGCAGTACTTC. This translates into CASSSPVRPGEQYF.

This clone was found a few times. This chain connects TRBV7-2 to TRBJ1-4; TRBD1 matches 7 bases. Germline CDR1 reads SGHTA; CDR2 reads FQGNSA. The CDR3 consists of 15 residues. V shed 5 bases and J 6 bases; nucleotides not matched to a gene: 9. CDR3 residues: CASSLTQGEDEKLFF. As DNA, the CDR3 is TGTGCCAGCAGCCTAACGCAGGGGGAGGATGAAAAACTGTTTTTT.